This TCR beta chain was observed in a study of metastatic and nonmetastatic thyroid tumors. Trimming took 5 bases from V and 4 from J, leaving 12 bases between them. This CDR3 is 12 amino acids long. Germline V gene data show CDR1 as DFQATT and CDR2 as SNEGSKA (reference sequence). This clone appeared many times. Antigen specificity is unknown. Each patient went into thyroid surgery without having received any treatment. TCRdb re-called the PCR reads through MiXCR. Here the sample spans over 20,000 clones, roughly a fifth being singletons. Study outcomes and limitations: Versus benign nodules, malignant thyroid tumors reportedly had significantly higher TCR beta diversity, in blood and tumor.

The rearrangement links TRBV20-1 to TRBJ2-7; the D is unclear. This clonotype was obtained from a female donor with papillary thyroid cancer or a benign thyroid nodule (not recorded which). Some clones in this sample may be carry-over from other donors' samples. The specimen was blood. CDR3 in DNA: TGCAGTGCTCCTACCAGCTCGTACGAGCAGTACTTC. This translates into CSAPTSSYEQYF.